The 26 T cell receptor beta chains reported below all come from one sample, sequenced in a study of T cells in tuberculosis. Time point here: new active TB diagnosis, blood taken before or within 7 days of starting treatment. Clones were read by immunoSEQ multiplex PCR, and TCRdb kept only the in-frame ones, dropping some. The table lists 25,000 to 35,000 clones, around 92% of them singletons. Sequenced material: PBMCs, taken at tuberculosis diagnosis. The receptor set was obtained from an adult with tuberculosis.

There are a few counts of this clone. This rearrangement joins TRBV5-1 to TRBJ1-4, with 9 bases fitting TRBD1. Germline CDR1 reads SGHRS; CDR2 reads YFSETQ. V dropped 3 bases and J dropped 2; count of bases not matched to a gene: 5. This CDR3 comprises 16 residues. CDR3 region: CASSSDRGWTNEKLFF. The CDR3 DNA reads TGCGCCAGCAGCTCGGACAGGGGTTGGACTAATGAAAAACTGTTTTTT.

The chain has TRBV19 and TRBJ2-7; 7 nucleotides match TRBD1. Germline-derived CDR1 and CDR2 are LNHDA and SQIVND (reference sequence). The CDR3 has 14 residues. After removal of 5 bases from V and 2 bases from J, the junction contained 6 bases not matched to a gene. The DNA of the CDR3 is TGTGCCAGTAGTTACAGGGGTAGGACCTACGAGCAGTACTTC. Protein sequence: CASSYRGRTYEQYF.

The rearrangement joins TRBV19 to TRBJ1-5, with no clear D. V was clipped by 3 bases and J by 2 bases, with 11 bases between them. Germline V gives CDR1 LNHDA, CDR2 SQIVND (reference sequence). The CDR3 runs to 15 residues. The CDR3 sequence: CASSMGDKGNQPQHF. The CDR3 nucleotides read TGTGCCAGTAGTATGGGAGACAAGGGCAATCAGCCCCAGCATTTT.

The sample holds one count of this clone. The chain carries TRBV2 and TRBJ2-2; D remains unclear. Germline CDR1 is SNHLY and CDR2 is FYNNEI. V was trimmed by 6 bases and J by 6 bases, leaving 8 bases between them. CDR3 length: 12 amino acids. CDR3 nucleotide sequence: TGTGCCAGCAGGGGCCCGGCCGGGGAGCTGTTTTTT. Residues: CASRGPAGELFF. Full variable domain (remainder filled in from reference TRBV2 and TRBJ2-2): EPEVTQTPSHQVTQMGQEVILRCVPISNHLYFYWYRQILGQKVEFLVSFYNNEISEKSEIFDDQFSVERPDGSNFTLKIRSTKLEDSAMYFCASRGPAGELFFGEGSRLTVL.

The chain combines TRBV18 with TRBJ1-1; D call uncertain. This CDR3 has 13 residues. Germline values: CDR1 KGHSH, CDR2 LQKENI. Deletions cut 0 bases from V and 4 bases from J, with 6 bases between. The CDR3 nucleotides are TGTGCCAGCTCACCACCGCTACCCACTGAAGCTTTCTTT. Protein sequence: CASSPPLPTEAFF. The full variable domain, completed using reference TRBV18 and TRBJ1-1, is NAGVMQNPRHLVRRRGQEARLRCSPMKGHSHVYWYRQLPEEGLKFMVYLQKENIIDESGMPKERFSAEFPKEGPSILRIQQVVRGDSAAYFCASSPPLPTEAFFGQGTRLTVV.

The rearrangement joins TRBV27 to TRBJ2-1, with 9 bases lining up with TRBD2. CDR3 length equals 16 residues. Trimming removed 7 bases from V and 3 bases from J; junction bases left unmatched: 10. Germline V CDR1 and CDR2: MNHEY, SMNVEV (reference sequence). The CDR3 DNA is TGTGCCAGCACCGCCAAGACTAGCGGTTACTACAATGAGCAGTTCTTC. Translated, it gives CASTAKTSGYYNEQFF.

The genes are TRBV6-6 and TRBJ2-1; possibly TRBD1 for D (6 bases). The CDR3 spans 15 residues. Germline CDR1 is MNHNY and CDR2 is SVGAGI (reference sequence). The V and J ends lost 8 bases and 2 bases respectively, with 16 bases between them. The CDR3 loop reads CASSRPGAPYNEQFF. In nucleotides, the CDR3 is TGTGCCAGCTCCCGTCCAGGGGCCCCCTACAATGAGCAGTTCTTC.

This clone was observed a single time. This chain joins TRBV7-3 and TRBJ2-1, with 12 bases that match TRBD2. The CDR3 totals 15 residues. V was clipped by 3 bases and J by 7 bases; unmatched bases: 4. The germline gives CDR1 SGHTA, CDR2 FQGTGA. CDR3 in amino acids: CASSFGLAGKNEQFF. The DNA for the CDR3 is TGTGCCAGCAGCTTCGGACTAGCGGGAAAAAATGAGCAGTTCTTC.

The rearrangement joins TRBV6-5 to TRBJ2-1; TRBD1 matches at 8 bases. The CDR3 is 14 amino acids. Unmatched junction bases numbered 10, after V lost 6 bases and J lost 9 bases. Per germline, CDR1 MNHEY and CDR2 SVGAGI. DNA of the CDR3: TGTGCCAGCAGCACCACCTCACAGGGGGGTGAGCAGTTCTTC. It yields the protein CASSTTSQGGEQFF.

The V call is TRBV28, the J call TRBJ1-2; perhaps TRBD1 as D (5 bases). V was trimmed by 2 bases and J by 8 bases, leaving 12 bases between them. This CDR3 comprises 13 residues. CDR1 is MDHEN, CDR2 SYDVKM, per germline. The CDR3 DNA follows: TGTGCCAGCAGTTTAATGGGGCCTCCAGGCTACACCTTC. Translating it yields CASSLMGPPGYTF.

This rearrangement joins TRBV12-5 to TRBJ1-1; no clear D gene. The CDR3 sequence is 18 residues long. V was clipped by 0 bases and J by 0 bases, with 17 bases between them. Looked up from germline, CDR1 is LGHNT and CDR2 is FRNRAP. The CDR3 region has the DNA TGTGCTAGTGGTTTGGTACTCTCCCATGATCTCATGAACACTGAAGCTTTCTTT. Its protein is CASGLVLSHDLMNTEAFF.

The rearrangement links TRBV30 to TRBJ1-1, with D unresolved. There are 15 residues in the CDR3. The V end was cut by 1 base, the J end by 2 bases, with 14 bases between. From germline, CDR1 is GTSNPN and CDR2 SVGIG (reference sequence). This CDR3 is CAWSAPGYYNTEAFF. CDR3 sequence (DNA): TGTGCCTGGAGTGCCCCGGGATACTACAACACTGAAGCTTTCTTT.

The chain joins TRBV6-5 to TRBJ1-1; D is undetermined. Trimming stripped 2 bases from V and 3 bases from J, with 16 bases between. This CDR3 region has 16 residues. Germline-derived CDR1 and CDR2 are MNHEY and SVGAGI. The CDR3 here is CASSYTAGFPDTEAFF. CDR3 nucleotide sequence: TGTGCCAGCAGTTACACCGCGGGCTTTCCGGACACTGAAGCTTTCTTT.

The chain uses TRBV6-5 and TRBJ1-4, with 7 bases fitting TRBD1. This CDR3 has 12 amino acids. With 7 bases clipped from V and 7 bases from J, the junction kept 3 bases outside the gene matches. Germline-derived CDR1 and CDR2 are MNHEY and SVGAGI. This chain's CDR3 is CASMGQTEKLFF. In DNA form, the CDR3 reads TGTGCCAGCATGGGACAGACTGAAAAACTGTTTTTT.

The V gene is TRBV27, the J gene TRBJ2-7; 12 nucleotides agree with TRBD2. This CDR3 comprises 16 residues. Unmatched junction bases numbered 7, after V lost 3 bases and J lost 4 bases. CDR1 is MNHEY and CDR2 is SMNVEV in the germline V gene (reference sequence). CDR3 nucleotides: TGTGCCAGCAGTTTCACACTAGCGGGAGGCTTTTACGAGCAGTACTTC. Its protein product is CASSFTLAGGFYEQYF.

The DNA for the CDR3 is TGTGCCAGCAGCTTAAGGCCCGGGGAGACCCAGTACTTC. It encodes CASSLRPGETQYF. This chain connects TRBV11-2 to TRBJ2-5; no firm D call. The CDR3 totals 13 residues. Germline V gives CDR1 SGHAT, CDR2 FQNNGV. The V end lost 2 bases, the J end lost 5 bases, and 9 bases lay between the germline ends.

V and J are TRBV2 and TRBJ2-7; TRBD2 aligns across 11 bases. Losses at the gene ends were 5 bases for V and 3 bases for J; bases not matched to a gene: 6. Germline-derived CDR1 and CDR2 are SNHLY and FYNNEI. The CDR3 is made up of 15 amino acids. CDR3 coding DNA: TGTGCCAGCAGTTTGACTAGCGGGGCCTTCTACGAGCAGTACTTC. This codes for CASSLTSGAFYEQYF.

The rearrangement uses TRBV2 and TRBJ2-7, with 9 nucleotides matching TRBD2. Germline assignment: CDR1 SNHLY and CDR2 FYNNEI. The CDR3 extends over 14 amino acids. The V segment lost 7 bases and the J segment 3 bases; nucleotides outside the gene matches: 7. CDR3 sequence: CASKSGRLNYEQYF. The CDR3 DNA reads as TGTGCCAGCAAGAGCGGGAGGTTAAACTACGAGCAGTACTTC.

The CDR3, as DNA: TGCAGCGTTGGACAGTCCTACGAGCAGTACTTC. Protein product: CSVGQSYEQYF. The gene calls are TRBV29-1 and TRBJ2-7; maybe TRBD1 (5 bases). CDR3 size: 11 residues. V was clipped by 4 bases and J by 1 base, with 5 bases between them. Per the germline V gene, CDR1 is SQVTM and CDR2 is ANQGSEA.

The J gene is TRBJ2-2, the V gene TRBV10-1; no reliable D call. The CDR3 covers 14 residues. The V gene lost 3 bases and the J gene lost 1 base, with 6 bases spanning the gap. Germline loops: CDR1 WNHNN, CDR2 SYGVQD (reference sequence). Written as DNA, the CDR3 is TGCGCCAGCAGTGAATTGAGGAACACCGGGGAGCTGTTTTTT. Its translation: CASSELRNTGELFF.

J is TRBJ2-7 and V is TRBV28; tentative D call: TRBD1 (6 bases). CDR3 length: 22 residues. V dropped 6 bases and J dropped 3 bases, with 39 bases sitting between them. CDR1 MDHEN and CDR2 SYDVKM come from the germline V gene. This chain's CDR3 is CASSQDLSKGTPVKSHYYEQYF. The CDR3, as DNA: TGTGCCAGCAGCCAAGACCTATCAAAAGGGACACCTGTTAAGTCTCACTACTACGAGCAGTACTTC.

The chain joins TRBV6-6 to TRBJ2-1; 10 nucleotides line up with TRBD2. V lost 2 bases to trimming and J lost 8 bases; unmatched junction nucleotides: 9. Germline V gene lookup returns CDR1 MNHNY and CDR2 SVGAGI (reference sequence). CDR3 length equals 16 residues. This CDR3 reads CASSYVLIAGGDEQFF. The CDR3 nucleotides read TGTGCCAGCAGTTACGTTCTGATAGCGGGAGGTGATGAGCAGTTCTTC.

This clone appeared a few times. This chain joins TRBV6-5 and TRBJ1-6; D uncertain. Germline values: CDR1 MNHEY, CDR2 SVGAGI. This CDR3 has 13 residues. Trimming stripped 6 bases from V and 7 bases from J, with 10 bases between. CDR3 in amino acids: CASRRLTNSPLHF. In DNA form, the CDR3 reads TGTGCCAGCAGGCGACTCACAAATTCACCCCTCCACTTT.

This clone was found a few times. The rearrangement links TRBV7-2 to TRBJ1-6, with D perhaps TRBD1 (6 bases). The germline gives CDR1 SGHTA, CDR2 FQGNSA. The CDR3 extends over 14 amino acids. With 3 bases removed from V and 7 bases from J, the gap between germline ends came to 10 bases. CDR3 sequence reads: CASSFGQGNSPLHF. For the CDR3, the DNA is TGTGCCAGCAGCTTTGGCCAGGGGAATTCACCCCTCCACTTT.

This sequence joins TRBV27 and TRBJ2-7, with 13 positions matching TRBD2. The junction had 7 bases not matched to a gene; V was cut back by 5 bases and J by 0 bases. There are 17 residues in the CDR3. Germline loops: CDR1 MNHEY, CDR2 SMNVEV (reference sequence). CDR3 nucleotide sequence: TGTGCCAGCAGTCCCAGACTAGCGGGGGGTAGCTCCTACGAGCAGTACTTC. This encodes CASSPRLAGGSSYEQYF.

The genes are TRBV10-3 and TRBJ2-1, with 11 bases matching TRBD2. The CDR3 consists of 16 residues. V shed 1 base and J 7 bases; nucleotides not matched to a gene: 6. The V gene's germline CDR1 is ENHRY and CDR2 SYGVKD. CDR3 protein: CAISELESSGRNEQFF. The CDR3 DNA is TGTGCCATCAGTGAGTTGGAGTCTAGCGGGAGGAATGAGCAGTTCTTC.